The entry below gives a single T cell receptor beta chain sequence along with its context. The germline V and J ends were trimmed by 1 base and 1 base, with 9 bases remaining between them. Germline V gives CDR1 SEHNR, CDR2 FQNEAQ (reference sequence). The CDR3 runs to 15 residues. 13 Jbeta primers and 60 Vbeta primers were used for the PCR. The data were produced by immunoSEQ multiplex PCR, yet TCRdb's version contains in-frame clones alone and is incomplete. The data hold some 150,000 clones, with around 75% observed a single time. This specimen comes from a study of cytomegalovirus exposure and HLA in healthy donors. The donors (healthy individuals) were bone marrow donors.

This sequence joins TRBV7-9 and TRBJ2-3, with D perhaps matching TRBD2 (5 bases). The specimen was PBMCs. This sequence was found in a woman aged 25 to 45 in good health and CMV-seronegative. CDR3 coding DNA: TGTGCCAGCAGCTTAGTGGGAGTCGGCACAGATACGCAGTATTTT. Encoded protein: CASSLVGVGTDTQYF. The full variable domain, in which reference TRBV7-9 and TRBJ2-3 provide the parts outside the CDR3, is DTGVSQNPRHKITKRGQNVTFRCDPISEHNRLYWYRQTLGQGPEFLTYFQNEAQLEKSRLLSDRFSAERPKGSFSTLEIQRTEQGDSAMYLCASSLVGVGTDTQYFGPGTRLTVL.